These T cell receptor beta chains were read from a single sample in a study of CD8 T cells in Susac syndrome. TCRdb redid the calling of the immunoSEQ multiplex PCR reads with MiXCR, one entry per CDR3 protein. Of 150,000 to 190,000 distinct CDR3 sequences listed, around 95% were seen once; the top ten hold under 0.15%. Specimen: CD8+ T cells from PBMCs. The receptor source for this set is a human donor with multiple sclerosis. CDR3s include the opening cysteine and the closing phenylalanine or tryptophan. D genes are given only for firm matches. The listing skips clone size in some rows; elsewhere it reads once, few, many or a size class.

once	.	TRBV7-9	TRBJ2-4	TGTGCCAGCAGCTTGCTTACAGGGCGGGTAAACATTCAGTACTTC	CASSLLTGRVNIQYF
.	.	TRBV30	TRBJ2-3	TGTGCCTGGAGTTTCTTCGGGGATACGCAGTATTTT	CAWSFFGDTQYF
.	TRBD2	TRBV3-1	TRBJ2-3	TGTGCCAGCAGCCAAGAGCTAGCGGCGAGCACAGATACGCAGTATTTT	CASSQELAASTDTQYF
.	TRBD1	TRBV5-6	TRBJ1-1	TGTGCCAGCAGCACGACAGGGGGGATCACTGAAGCTTTCTTT	CASSTTGGITEAFF
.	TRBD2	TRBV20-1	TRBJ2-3	TGCAGTGCTCCTGGAACGGGACTAGCGGGGAGGCTTGGCACAGATACGCAGTATTTT	CSAPGTGLAGRLGTDTQYF
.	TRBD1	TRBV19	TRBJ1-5	TGTGCCACTACAGGGGAATATAGCAATCAGCCCCAGCATTTT	CATTGEYSNQPQHF
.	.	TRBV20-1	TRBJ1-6	TGCAGTGCTAGAGGGTACGGGGGGTCTAGGAATTCACCCCTCCACTTT	CSARGYGGSRNSPLHF
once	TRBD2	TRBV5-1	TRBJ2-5	TGCGCCAGCAGCTTTTGGAAGCGGGGGGTCCAAGAGACCCAGTACTTC	CASSFWKRGVQETQYF
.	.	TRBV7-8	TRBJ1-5	TGTGCCAGCAGCTTAGCGGGGTCTTATAGCAATCAGCCCCAGCATTTT	CASSLAGSYSNQPQHF
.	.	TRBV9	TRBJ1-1	TGTGCCAGCAGCGGAACCTGGCGGACTGAAGCTTTCTTT	CASSGTWRTEAFF
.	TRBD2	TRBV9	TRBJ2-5	TGTGCCAGCAGCCTGACCGCTGGGGGACTAGCGGGGCGGGAGACCCAGTACTTC	CASSLTAGGLAGRETQYF
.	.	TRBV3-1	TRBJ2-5	TGTGCCAGCAGCCAAGACCCCGCACCACAAGAGACCCAGTACTTC	CASSQDPAPQETQYF
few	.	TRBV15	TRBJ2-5	TGTGCCACCACGACCATGGCCCCTCGTCAAGAGACCCAGTACTTC	CATTTMAPRQETQYF
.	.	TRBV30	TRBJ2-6	TGTGCTGGAGGGTCTGGGGCCAACGTCCTGACTTTC	CAGGSGANVLTF
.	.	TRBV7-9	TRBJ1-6	TGTGCCAGCAGCTCGGTATGGTCGGATTCACCCCTCCACTTT	CASSSVWSDSPLHF
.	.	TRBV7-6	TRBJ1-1	TGTGCCAGCAGCTCCATATATGGGACCGGGAACACTGAAGCTTTCTTT	CASSSIYGTGNTEAFF
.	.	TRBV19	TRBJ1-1	TGTGCCAGTAGTATTGGAGCGGGTGAAGCTTTCTTT	CASSIGAGEAFF
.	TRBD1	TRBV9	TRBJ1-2	TGTGCCAGCAGCTCACCGGGACAGGGTACCGGCTACACCTTC	CASSSPGQGTGYTF
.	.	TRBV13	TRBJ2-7	TGTGCCAGCAGCTCCGCTCCCGACAGGACCTACGAGCAGTACTTC	CASSSAPDRTYEQYF
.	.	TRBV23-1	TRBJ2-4	TGCGCCAGCAGTCAATCGCGGGGACATAGGGACATTCAGTACTTC	CASSQSRGHRDIQYF
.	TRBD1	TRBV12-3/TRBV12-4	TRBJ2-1	TGTGCCAGCGGGACAGAGTACAATGAGCAGTTCTTC	CASGTEYNEQFF
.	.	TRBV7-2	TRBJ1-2	TGTGCCAGCAGCTCCGGGGTCGGGGGCGGATATGGCTACACCTTC	CASSSGVGGGYGYTF
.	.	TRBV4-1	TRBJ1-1	TGCGCCAGCAGCCCCGAGCCGAGGGTGTGGGGTGAAGCTTTCTTT	CASSPEPRVWGEAFF
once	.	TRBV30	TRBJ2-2	TGTGCCTGGAGTCCCGGACAGATCGGGGAGCTGTTTTTT	CAWSPGQIGELFF
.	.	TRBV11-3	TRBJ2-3	TGTGCCAGCAGCTGGGGGACTTCGGATACGCAGTATTTT	CASSWGTSDTQYF
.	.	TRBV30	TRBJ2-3	TGTGCCTGGAGTGACCCCTTCCGGGGGTCCACAGATACGCAGTATTTT	CAWSDPFRGSTDTQYF
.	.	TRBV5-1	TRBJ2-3	TGCGCCAGCAGCTTGTCCCAAGATACGCAGTATTTT	CASSLSQDTQYF
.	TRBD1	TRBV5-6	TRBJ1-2	TGTGCCAGCAGCCGGACAGGGGGCCACAGTTACACCTTC	CASSRTGGHSYTF
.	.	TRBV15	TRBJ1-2	TGTGCCACCAGCAGAGATAGGGGGTTTACTAACTATGGCTACACCTTC	CATSRDRGFTNYGYTF
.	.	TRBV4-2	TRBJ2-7	TGTGCCAGCAGCACTAACGGCTACGAGCAGTACTTC	CASSTNGYEQYF
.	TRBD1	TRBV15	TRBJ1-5	TGTGCCACCAGCAGCGACAGGGGGTCATATCAGCCCCAGCATTTT	CATSSDRGSYQPQHF
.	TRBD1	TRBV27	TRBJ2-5	TGTGCCAGCAGTCCACGTACAAATACAGGGGACGGAGAGACCCAGTACTTC	CASSPRTNTGDGETQYF
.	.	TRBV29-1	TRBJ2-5	TGCAGCGTTGAAGAGGACTCCCACCGGACCCAGTACTTC	CSVEEDSHRTQYF
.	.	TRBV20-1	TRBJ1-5	TGCAGTGCTAGAGATCCGGCAGGGGTTATCCTATATAGCAATCAGCCCCAGCATTTT	CSARDPAGVILYSNQPQHF
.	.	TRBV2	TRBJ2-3	TGTGCCAGCAGTGAAGAACTTCCGGGGGTTACTAGCACAGATACGCAGTATTTT	CASSEELPGVTSTDTQYF
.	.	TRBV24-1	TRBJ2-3	TGTGCCACCAGTGATGCGGAGGGCACAGATACGCAGTATTTT	CATSDAEGTDTQYF
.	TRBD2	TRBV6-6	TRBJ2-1	TGTGCCAGCAGTTCACTAGCGGGGGGGCCCGATGAGCAGTTCTTC	CASSSLAGGPDEQFF
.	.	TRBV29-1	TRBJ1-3	TGCAGCGTGGCCAAGAGGGAGTCCATATATTTT	CSVAKRESIYF
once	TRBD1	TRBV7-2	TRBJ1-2	TGTGCCAGCAGCCAAGCTTTAGGAGGACAGGCCTTACTAGGCTACACCTTC	CASSQALGGQALLGYTF
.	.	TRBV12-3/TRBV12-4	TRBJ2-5	TGTGCCAGCAGTACATTAGTAGGGGAGACCCAGTACTTC	CASSTLVGETQYF